Included here is one T cell receptor (beta chain) sequence, with context. V was pared by 4 bases and J by 4 bases, with 7 bases of the junction left unmatched. This CDR3 is 16 amino acids long. Germline CDR1 and CDR2: MGHRA and YSYEKL. The source of the sample is a study of blood T cell repertoires in COVID-19. TCRdb's table, derived via immunoSEQ multiplex PCR, lists solely in-frame clones and lacks some. Among 110,000 to 150,000 clones listed, around 82% were seen once. Sequenced material: peripheral blood. This rearrangement joins TRBV4-1 to TRBJ1-4; TRBD1 matches 9 bases. This sequence originates from a human donor in a cohort sampled during active COVID-19. CDR3 sequence: CASSPLQGADNEKLFF. The CDR3 bases are TGCGCCAGCAGCCCCTTACAGGGGGCGGATAATGAAAAACTGTTTTTT.